The 28 T cell receptor beta chains below come from one sample, sequenced in a study of blood T cell repertoires in COVID-19. The protocol was immunoSEQ multiplex PCR, while the TCRdb copy is restricted to in-frame clones and leaves out a portion. The data hold about 200,000 clones, with 80% to 90% observed a single time. Sequenced input: peripheral blood. These receptors were taken from a woman of 80 years or more with acute or convalescent COVID-19.

The chain couples TRBV5-5 to TRBJ1-1; the D is unclear. CDR3 length equals 16 residues. V was pared by 0 bases and J by 3 bases, with 15 bases between. Germline loops: CDR1 SGHKS, CDR2 YYEKEE (reference sequence). The CDR3 coding sequence is TGTGCCAGCAGCTTGGCCCCCCGCGGTGGCGACACTGAAGCTTTCTTT. This encodes CASSLAPRGGDTEAFF.

The chain has TRBV6-5 and TRBJ1-2; TRBD1 aligns across 8 bases. Trimming at V came to 6 bases and at J to 8 bases, leaving 8 bases not matched to a gene. Germline V gene sequence: CDR1 MNHEY, CDR2 SVGAGI. The CDR3 consists of 13 residues. The CDR3 sequence: CASRSQGARGYTF. The CDR3 region has the DNA TGTGCCAGCAGGTCCCAGGGGGCGAGGGGCTACACCTTC.

This sequence joins TRBV13 and TRBJ2-2; D is perhaps TRBD2 (5 bases). The germline CDR1 and CDR2 sequences are PRHDT and FYEKMQ (reference sequence). CDR3 length: 14 residues. Trimming took off 3 bases at V and 7 bases at J, with 12 bases between the two ends. The DNA of the CDR3 is TGTGCCAGCAGCTTGCTACGGGGTGTCGGGGAGCTGTTTTTT. This sequence encodes CASSLLRGVGELFF.

V gene TRBV7-2 combines with J gene TRBJ1-4, with 9 bases matching TRBD1. Germline V gene lookup returns CDR1 SGHTA and CDR2 FQGNSA. This CDR3 comprises 16 residues. The V segment lost 5 bases and the J segment 5 bases; nucleotides outside the gene matches: 9. CDR3 bases: TGTGCCAGCAGCCCCCGGCGGGGGACAGGGAATGAAAAACTGTTTTTT. Its protein is CASSPRRGTGNEKLFF.

This clone occurred a few times. This chain uses TRBV18 with TRBJ2-2; tentatively, D is TRBD2 (6 bases). This CDR3 is built from 16 residues. The ends were cut back, 5 bases at V and 5 bases at J, with 18 bases in the middle. From germline, CDR1 is KGHSH and CDR2 LQKENI. DNA of the CDR3: TGTGCCAGCTCAGTCTTCGGCGGGAAGCCTACCGGGGAGCTGTTTTTT. Translation: CASSVFGGKPTGELFF. The full variable domain, in which reference TRBV18 and TRBJ2-2 provide the parts outside the CDR3, is NAGVMQNPRHLVRRRGQEARLRCSPMKGHSHVYWYRQLPEEGLKFMVYLQKENIIDESGMPKERFSAEFPKEGPSILRIQQVVRGDSAAYFCASSVFGGKPTGELFFGEGSRLTVL.

The chain has TRBV28 and TRBJ2-3; TRBD2 matches 13 bases. The germline V gene encodes CDR1 MDHEN and CDR2 SYDVKM. The trim removed 5 bases at V and 1 base at J, leaving 9 bases unmatched. The CDR3 length is 18 residues. The DNA of the CDR3 is TGTGCCAGCAGTCCGTGGACTAGCGGGAGACTGGGCACAGATACGCAGTATTTT. It specifies CASSPWTSGRLGTDTQYF.

V is TRBV29-1 and J is TRBJ1-1; 7 positions agree with TRBD1. CDR3 size: 14 residues. The germline CDR1 and CDR2 sequences are SQVTM and ANQGSEA. The ends lost 6 bases at V and 5 bases at J; junction bases unmatched: 12. The CDR3 DNA is TGCAGCGTCCCTGTGACAGGGTGGCGGACTGAAGCTTTCTTT. It specifies CSVPVTGWRTEAFF.

The chain couples TRBV6-5 to TRBJ2-1, with 9 bases matching TRBD2. The V gene end was trimmed by 0 bases and the J gene end by 8 bases; junction bases not matched to a gene: 2. The germline CDR1 and CDR2 sequences are MNHEY and SVGAGI. The CDR3 runs to 14 residues. CDR3 in amino acids: CASSYSRTSDEQFF. The DNA of the CDR3 is TGTGCCAGCAGTTACTCTAGGACTAGCGATGAGCAGTTCTTC.

The chain employs TRBV18 and TRBJ2-3, with TRBD1 matching 7 bases. V was clipped by 3 bases and J by 3 bases; unmatched bases: 0. Germline V CDR1 and CDR2: KGHSH, LQKENI. There are 13 residues in the CDR3. Here the CDR3 DNA reads TGTGCCAGCTCACCGGACAGGACAGATACGCAGTATTTT. The encoded protein is CASSPDRTDTQYF.

The chain carries TRBV30 and TRBJ1-3, with a tentative D call TRBD1 (5 bases). The V and J ends lost 0 bases and 8 bases respectively, with 14 bases between them. From germline, CDR1 is GTSNPN and CDR2 SVGIG (reference sequence). The CDR3 totals 14 residues. The CDR3 loop is CAWSVQGAAYTIYF. The CDR3 nucleotides read TGTGCCTGGAGTGTACAAGGGGCGGCGTACACCATATATTTT.

The chain uses TRBV7-2 and TRBJ2-7; 7 positions match TRBD1. The length of the CDR3 is 15 residues. CDR1 and CDR2 from the germline V gene are SGHTA and FQGNSA. J was trimmed by 3 bases and V by 6 bases; bases with no gene match: 11. The CDR3 nucleotides read TGTGCCAGCAGTTTCACAGGGGTTAGTTACTACGAGCAGTACTTC. Encoded protein: CASSFTGVSYYEQYF.

The chain uses TRBV19 and TRBJ1-4, with TRBD1 matching 8 bases. Trimming took 5 bases from V and 10 from J; bases not matched to a gene: 12. The germline CDR1 and CDR2 sequences are LNHDA and SQIVND (reference sequence). The CDR3 loop spans 15 amino acids. The CDR3 reads CASSPGQVQGGKLFF. CDR3 bases: TGTGCCAGTAGTCCGGGACAGGTCCAAGGTGGAAAACTGTTTTTT.

This clone was detected many times. The rearrangement uses TRBV29-1 and TRBJ2-7; 7 bases are shared with TRBD2. Unmatched junction bases numbered 9, after V lost 4 bases and J lost 6 bases. The germline V gene encodes CDR1 SQVTM and CDR2 ANQGSEA. The CDR3 totals 13 residues. In DNA, the CDR3 is TGCAGCGTTGTTAGCGGGCCACCTACCGAGCAGTACTTC. This sequence encodes CSVVSGPPTEQYF.

The chain combines TRBV11-2 with TRBJ2-1; TRBD2 matches 7 bases. CDR1 is SGHAT and CDR2 is FQNNGV in the germline V gene. CDR3 size: 17 residues. The junction had 11 bases not matched to a gene; V was cut back by 5 bases and J by 1 base. The CDR3 DNA follows: TGTGCCAGCAGCCCCCGCCTGAGCGGGACGTCCTACAATGAGCAGTTCTTC. This sequence encodes CASSPRLSGTSYNEQFF.

The rearrangement links TRBV9 to TRBJ2-7, with D possibly matching TRBD2 (6 bases). Germline V gene sequence: CDR1 SGDLS, CDR2 YYNGEE. V was shortened by 0 bases and J by 5 bases, with 15 bases between the two germline ends. The CDR3 is 15 amino acids. Here the CDR3 reads CASSVAVGGRHEQYF. The CDR3 DNA follows: TGTGCCAGCAGCGTAGCGGTGGGAGGCCGACACGAGCAGTACTTC.

The J gene is TRBJ2-7, the V gene TRBV5-1, with 7 bases matching TRBD2. CDR3 size: 16 residues. Trimming at V came to 4 bases and at J to 0 bases, leaving 10 bases not matched to a gene. Germline lookup yields CDR1 SGHRS and CDR2 YFSETQ. CDR3 sequence (DNA): TGCGCCAGCAGCGTCCGTAGCGGGCTGAGCTCCTACGAGCAGTACTTC. This encodes CASSVRSGLSSYEQYF.

The CDR3 coding sequence is TGCGCCAGCAGCCCACTAGCGGGAGTCAATGAGCAGTTCTTC. Its translation: CASSPLAGVNEQFF. J is TRBJ2-1 and V is TRBV5-1; 11 nucleotides match TRBD2. Germline CDR1 is SGHRS and CDR2 is YFSETQ. V lost 4 bases, J lost 6 bases, and 3 bases stayed unmatched. There are 14 residues in the CDR3.

This clone was picked up one time. The rearrangement joins TRBV27 to TRBJ2-5; 9 bases agree with TRBD1. With 5 bases clipped from V and 3 bases from J, the junction kept 10 bases outside the gene matches. The CDR3 covers 16 residues. In germline, CDR1 is MNHEY, CDR2 SMNVEV (reference sequence). CDR3 in amino acids: CASSRLPGQGKETQYF. In DNA, the CDR3 is TGTGCCAGCAGTCGACTTCCGGGACAGGGAAAAGAGACCCAGTACTTC.

Details on this clone: The same CDR3 also results from other DNA sequences found in this sample. This chain connects TRBV3-1 (or the pseudogene TRBV3-2) to TRBJ2-7, with D maybe TRBD1 (6 bases). In germline, CDR1 is LGHDT, CDR2 YNNKEL (reference sequence). The V gene lost 0 bases and the J gene lost 4 bases, with 10 bases spanning the gap. The CDR3 contains 14 residues. The CDR3 region has the DNA TGTGCCAGCAGCCAAGAGCAGGGGTTTTACGAGCAGTACTTC. This codes for CASSQEQGFYEQYF.

The rearrangement links TRBV3-1 (or the pseudogene TRBV3-2) to TRBJ2-3; 10 nucleotides align to TRBD2. Germline CDR1 LGHDT, CDR2 YNNKEL (reference sequence). V lost 4 bases to trimming and J lost 0 bases; unmatched junction nucleotides: 4. The CDR3 length is 16 residues. The CDR3 loop is CASSLTSGVSTDTQYF. The DNA of the CDR3 is TGTGCCAGCAGCCTTACTAGCGGGGTTAGCACAGATACGCAGTATTTT.

The rearrangement joins TRBV5-1 to TRBJ2-5; weak D call: TRBD1 (5 bases). The CDR3 runs 14 residues. Germline lookup yields CDR1 SGHRS and CDR2 YFSETQ. Deletions cut 3 bases from V and 5 bases from J, with 14 bases between. The CDR3 sequence is CASSWNSGRETQYF. CDR3 sequence (DNA): TGCGCCAGCAGCTGGAACTCAGGGCGGGAGACCCAGTACTTC.

The J gene is TRBJ1-1, the V gene TRBV6-6; 10 positions agree with TRBD1. The V gene end was trimmed by 7 bases and the J gene end by 0 bases; junction bases not matched to a gene: 8. This CDR3 spans 16 amino acids. Germline V gives CDR1 MNHNY, CDR2 SVGAGI (reference sequence). The CDR3 region has the DNA TGTGCCAGCACCAAGGGGACAGGGGCGATGAACACTGAAGCTTTCTTT. As protein: CASTKGTGAMNTEAFF.

This clone was observed a handful of times. V usage is TRBV5-1 and J usage is TRBJ2-2, with unresolved D. V dropped 6 bases and J dropped 6 bases, with 15 bases sitting between them. Germline V lookup: CDR1 SGHRS, CDR2 YFSETQ. There are 14 residues in the CDR3. CDR3: CASNEQFGSGELFF. In DNA form, the CDR3 reads TGCGCCAGCAATGAGCAATTCGGGTCCGGGGAGCTGTTTTTT.

This clone was observed once. The J gene is TRBJ1-6, the V gene TRBV2, with D unresolved. Trimming removed 3 bases at V and 5 bases at J, with 17 bases between. The germline V gene encodes CDR1 SNHLY and CDR2 FYNNEI. CDR3 length: 17 residues. The CDR3 nucleotides read TGTGCCAGCAGTGAGGGCCCTGGGAGAGGGAATAATTCACCCCTCCACTTT. Protein sequence: CASSEGPGRGNNSPLHF.

The genes are TRBV29-1 and TRBJ2-1; TRBD2 matches 7 bases. This CDR3 has 13 residues. J lost 0 bases, V lost 5 bases, and 1 base had no gene match. Germline CDR1 and CDR2: SQVTM and ANQGSEA. CDR3 protein: CSVSSGSYNEQFF. Here the CDR3 DNA reads TGCAGCGTTTCTAGCGGCTCCTACAATGAGCAGTTCTTC.

The gene calls are TRBV7-9 and TRBJ2-3; no firm D call. Germline CDR1 reads SEHNR; CDR2 reads FQNEAQ (reference sequence). The CDR3 sequence is 16 residues long. V was clipped by 6 bases and J by 3 bases, with 19 bases between them. This chain's CDR3 is CASSLRGRGLTDTQYF. CDR3 sequence (DNA): TGTGCCAGCAGTCTACGTGGTAGAGGATTGACAGATACGCAGTATTTT.

This clone was observed once. V and J are TRBV6-5 and TRBJ2-5; 8 bases fit TRBD1. This CDR3 spans 16 amino acids. Germline assignment: CDR1 MNHEY and CDR2 SVGAGI. With 0 bases clipped from V and 5 bases from J, the junction kept 8 bases outside the gene matches. The CDR3 sequence: CASSYSRTGSWETQYF. CDR3 DNA: TGTGCCAGCAGTTACTCGAGGACAGGGTCATGGGAGACCCAGTACTTC.

V usage is TRBV5-1 and J usage is TRBJ2-7; maybe TRBD1 (5 bases). The CDR3 extends over 15 amino acids. Trimming took 0 bases from V and 0 from J, leaving 10 bases between them. CDR1 and CDR2 (germline): SGHRS, YFSETQ. As DNA, the CDR3 is TGCGCCAGCAGCTTGGAAGGGGATCGCTCCTACGAGCAGTACTTC. It specifies CASSLEGDRSYEQYF.